This T cell receptor beta chain is drawn from a study of T cell changes during pregnancy in multiple sclerosis. Trimming at V came to 4 bases and at J to 8 bases, leaving 0 bases not matched to a gene. Germline V gives CDR1 SGHNT, CDR2 YYREEE (reference sequence). The CDR3 has 11 residues. The data were produced by immunoSEQ multiplex PCR, yet TCRdb's version contains in-frame clones alone and is incomplete. This sample has roughly 45,000 clones; 75% to 95% occur once, and the top ten carry under 9.5%. The V gene is TRBV5-4, the J gene TRBJ1-1; 9 bases are shared with TRBD1. The sample here was CD8+ T cells from peripheral blood mononuclear cells, taken after pregnancy. This clonotype originated in a female donor with multiple sclerosis, enrolled in a pregnancy study. CDR3 sequence: CASSGTGEAFF. CDR3 bases: TGTGCCAGCAGCGGGACAGGGGAAGCTTTCTTT.